This is a list of T cell receptor beta chains from one sample in a study of cytomegalovirus exposure and HLA in healthy donors. Only in-frame clones appear in the TCRdb table, and some are missing; sequencing was by immunoSEQ multiplex PCR. The repertoire consists of some 130,000 clones, with around 79% occurring once and the leading ten covering around 3.7%. Material: PBMCs. These TCRs come from a male donor in good health and CMV-seronegative. Each CDR3 is given with its conserved first and last residue. The order of the fields is CDR3 DNA, CDR3 protein, J gene, clone size, D gene, V gene. A D gene is named only where the DNA matches it firmly. Some rows have no size entry. The others give once, few or many, or a class for an expanded clone.

TGTGCCACCAGCAGAGACAGGGGTCCTGGAAACACCATATATTTT,CATSRDRGPGNTIYF,TRBJ1-3,NA,NA,TRBV15
TGTGCCAGCAGCCACTCCGGCTACGAGCAGTACTTC,CASSHSGYEQYF,TRBJ2-7,NA,NA,TRBV21-1
TGTGCCAGTACCCCACTTACCCACAGGGAAGCAGGGGTGATTAGGACTTTCTTT,CASTPLTHREAGVIRTFF,TRBJ1-1,few,NA,TRBV19
TGTGCCAGCAGCTCCCCTAGGGAGCCCGGGGAGCTGTTTTTT,CASSSPREPGELFF,TRBJ2-2,NA,NA,TRBV11-3
TGCAGCGTCCCCGACCGGGGTTCTGGATACAATGAGCAGTTCTTC,CSVPDRGSGYNEQFF,TRBJ2-1,NA,NA,TRBV29-1
TGTGCCTGGACCAAGCGACAGGGTAATCAGCCCCAGCATTTT,CAWTKRQGNQPQHF,TRBJ1-5,NA,TRBD1,TRBV30
TGCGCCAGCAGCCCGGGACAGGGAGTTTACGGCTACACCTTC,CASSPGQGVYGYTF,TRBJ1-2,NA,TRBD1,TRBV5-1
TGTGCCAGCGTACGGGAAGGCTATGGCTACACCTTC,CASVREGYGYTF,TRBJ1-2,NA,NA,TRBV9
TGTGCCAGCAGCTCCCGGGTCGGGGGCGGGGAGCTGTTTTTT,CASSSRVGGGELFF,TRBJ2-2,NA,NA,TRBV11-2
TGTGCCAGCAGTCATTTAAGCGGGACTGAAGCTTTCTTT,CASSHLSGTEAFF,TRBJ1-1,once,NA,TRBV27
TGTGCCAGCAGCGGGACTAGCGGCACAGATACGCAGTATTTT,CASSGTSGTDTQYF,TRBJ2-3,NA,TRBD2,TRBV7-9
TGTGCCAGCGGACCCACGGACATGAACACTGAAGCTTTCTTT,CASGPTDMNTEAFF,TRBJ1-1,once,NA,TRBV10-3
TGCGCCAGCAGCAGGTCCGGGACTAGCTCCTACAATGAGCAGTTCTTC,CASSRSGTSSYNEQFF,TRBJ2-1,NA,TRBD2,TRBV5-1
TGTGCCAGTACCTCGGACAGAGATCGTCCCCAGCATTTT,CASTSDRDRPQHF,TRBJ1-5,NA,NA,TRBV19
TGCGCCAGCAGCCAAGTGGGCGGGGGGGCCTCGATTGCCCAGTACTTC,CASSQVGGGASIAQYF,TRBJ2-5,NA,TRBD2,TRBV4-1
TGTGCCAGCACGGGGGGCGGGTACAATGAGCAGTTCTTC,CASTGGGYNEQFF,TRBJ2-1,NA,NA,TRBV2
TGTTCCAGCAGCTTAGAGCAGGGGGCCTACGAGCAGTACTTC,CSSSLEQGAYEQYF,TRBJ2-7,NA,TRBD1,TRBV7-9
TGTGCCAGCAGTTACCCATGGACAGGGAAGACTGAAGCTTTCTTT,CASSYPWTGKTEAFF,TRBJ1-1,NA,TRBD1,TRBV6-5
TGTGCCAGCAGTCCTTCCGGGACAGGGGCGTATGGCTACACCTTC,CASSPSGTGAYGYTF,TRBJ1-2,NA,TRBD1,TRBV7-3
TGTGCCACCAGCAGAGACGGGGTCTACGAGCAGTACTTC,CATSRDGVYEQYF,TRBJ2-7,NA,NA,TRBV15
TGTGCCAGCAGCGACCGGGACAGGGCTTACGAGCAGTACTTC,CASSDRDRAYEQYF,TRBJ2-7,NA,TRBD1,TRBV7-8
TGTGCCAGCACCCCGGACAGGGAAGTAACTGAAGCTTTCTTT,CASTPDREVTEAFF,TRBJ1-1,NA,TRBD1,TRBV7-9
TGTGCCAGCAGTGAAAACGCACTACTTGGAGAGACCCAGTACTTC,CASSENALLGETQYF,TRBJ2-5,NA,NA,TRBV6-1
TGCGCCAGCAGCTTGGGGGGGGGAAGCTCCTACAATGAGCAGTTCTTC,CASSLGGGSSYNEQFF,TRBJ2-1,NA,TRBD2,TRBV5-1
TGTGCCAGCAGCCAGCCTAGCGGGAGGGCCCGCGAGCAGTACTTC,CASSQPSGRAREQYF,TRBJ2-7,NA,TRBD2,TRBV4-2
TGTGCCACCAGCGCATACCACCACAGGGGCAACTCTGGAAACACCATATATTTT,CATSAYHHRGNSGNTIYF,TRBJ1-3,NA,TRBD1,TRBV15
TGTGCCAGCAGCCAAGAAAAAGCCCGGAGGGGTTTCGCTGAAGCTTTCTTT,CASSQEKARRGFAEAFF,TRBJ1-1,once,NA,TRBV4-2
TGTGCCAGCAGCTCGGGTCCTCTTCGGGCTTTCTTT,CASSSGPLRAFF,TRBJ1-1,NA,NA,TRBV5-5
TGTTCCAGCAGCGAGGGGGCTTCGGGCACAGATACGCAGTATTTT,CSSSEGASGTDTQYF,TRBJ2-3,once,TRBD1,TRBV7-9
TGTGCCAGTAGAAGCCGGGACAGGGGGACCCAAGAGACCCAGTACTTC,CASRSRDRGTQETQYF,TRBJ2-5,NA,TRBD1,TRBV19
TGTGCCAGCACCCAATCGACAGGTCGGGGAGAGACCCAGTACTTC,CASTQSTGRGETQYF,TRBJ2-5,NA,NA,TRBV9
TGCGCCAGCAGTGAGTGGGGAGGTGAGCAGTTCTTC,CASSEWGGEQFF,TRBJ2-1,few,NA,TRBV10-1
TGTGCCAGCAGTTACGATAGCGGGAGGGCCCAAGGTGAGCAGTTCTTC,CASSYDSGRAQGEQFF,TRBJ2-1,NA,TRBD2,TRBV6-5
TGTGCCAGCAGTTACTCAGGAGGACAGGGGGCTGAAGCTTTCTTT,CASSYSGGQGAEAFF,TRBJ1-1,once,TRBD1,TRBV6-5
TGTGCCAGTAGTATGGGCAGGGGGCTCTACGAGCAGTACTTC,CASSMGRGLYEQYF,TRBJ2-7,few,TRBD1,TRBV19
TGTGCCACCAACAGGACCCCTACCTCTGGAAACACCATATATTTT,CATNRTPTSGNTIYF,TRBJ1-3,NA,NA,TRBV28
TGTGCCAGTAGTACCGGGACTAGCGGGAGTGAGACCCAGTACTTC,CASSTGTSGSETQYF,TRBJ2-5,NA,TRBD2,TRBV19
TGTGCCAGCAGTTACTCGAGAACACTAGCGGGAAGCTACGAGCAGTACTTC,CASSYSRTLAGSYEQYF,TRBJ2-7,once,TRBD2,TRBV6-7
TGTGCCAGCAGGCCCGGACAGCACTATGGCTACACCTTC,CASRPGQHYGYTF,TRBJ1-2,NA,NA,TRBV27
TGTGCCAGCACAACCGTAGCGGGGACCTACAATGAGCAGTTCTTC,CASTTVAGTYNEQFF,TRBJ2-1,NA,TRBD2,TRBV7-6
TGTGCCAGCAGTGAACCCCCAGGTCTAGCGGGAGCCTACGAGCAGTACTTC,CASSEPPGLAGAYEQYF,TRBJ2-7,once,TRBD2,TRBV6-1
TGTGCCAGCAGCTTAAGCGAGACTAGTGTGCAGTACTTC,CASSLSETSVQYF,TRBJ2-7,NA,NA,TRBV7-3
TGTGCCAGCTCAAGCGGGAGTCTGGAGACCCAGTACTTC,CASSSGSLETQYF,TRBJ2-5,NA,TRBD2,TRBV18
TGTGCCAGCAGTTGTTTCCCGGGACAGGACGTCAGGGACGAGCAGTACTTC,CASSCFPGQDVRDEQYF,TRBJ2-7,NA,TRBD1,TRBV27
TGTGCCAGCAGTTACCTCGGACAGGGGGTTAATTCACCCCTCCACTTT,CASSYLGQGVNSPLHF,TRBJ1-6,NA,TRBD1,TRBV6-5
TGTGCCAGCAGTGTTTTAGATTATGGCTACACCTTC,CASSVLDYGYTF,TRBJ1-2,NA,NA,TRBV6-1
TGTGCCAGCAGCTTAAGTGGGGGGAAGTCTAATGAAAAACTGTTTTTT,CASSLSGGKSNEKLFF,TRBJ1-4,NA,NA,TRBV7-2
TGTGCCAGCAGTTTAAAGAGACAGGGTCCCTACGAGCAGTACTTC,CASSLKRQGPYEQYF,TRBJ2-7,once,TRBD1,TRBV27
TGTGCCAGCAGCCCTTTAAAGGTCAGCGACAATGAGCAGTTCTTC,CASSPLKVSDNEQFF,TRBJ2-1,NA,NA,TRBV27